This T cell receptor (beta chain) emerged from a study of blood T cell repertoires in COVID-19. Study context: The study drew acute and convalescent COVID-19 samples from the United States, Italy and Spain. Nucleic acid was either cDNA or gDNA, and it came from T cells, B-cell-depleted T cells, or PBMCs.

V shed 1 base, J shed 9 bases, and the junction held 5 bases outside the gene matches. CDR1 MNHEY and CDR2 SVGEGT come from the germline V gene. The CDR3 extends over 15 amino acids. Method: immunoSEQ multiplex PCR; TCRdb's copy keeps in-frame clones and lacks some. Of 180,000 or so clones in the sample, roughly 86% are singletons; the top ten hold around 7.7%. This chain uses TRBV6-2 or TRBV6-3 with TRBJ2-1; TRBD2 aligns across 11 bases. This clonotype was obtained from a man aged 35 to 55 who had recovered from COVID-19. The sample was peripheral blood. Here the CDR3 DNA reads TGTGCCAGCAGTTACTATAGCGGGAGGGCTAGTGAGCAGTTCTTC. Translation gives CASSYYSGRASEQFF.